The 12 T cell receptor beta chains in this list originate from one sample, sequenced in a study of human T cells and chemical hapten exposure. Sample time point: healthy volunteer bleed at 6 weeks. From whole blood left unfractionated, total RNA was extracted. TCRdb re-called the RACE reads with MiXCR, one entry per CDR3 protein. The sample comprises 60,000 to 90,000 distinct CDR3 sequences, about 9.2% of which are singletons, and about 1.5% rests with the top ten. Material for sequencing was whole blood. The receptors here all came from a female donor in good health. Some clones in this sample may be carry-over from other donors' samples.

This clonotype was detected only a few times. The chain is built from TRBV2 and TRBJ1-1; 8 bases fit TRBD1. The V and J ends lost 7 bases and 5 bases, in that order; junction bases with no gene match: 9. The CDR3 totals 14 residues. Germline lookup yields CDR1 SNHLY and CDR2 FYNNEI. Here the CDR3 reads CASTMDRESTEAFF. CDR3 bases: TGTGCCAGCACTATGGACAGGGAGAGTACTGAAGCTTTCTTT.

This clonotype was observed a few times. This sequence joins TRBV28 and TRBJ2-7; D tentatively fits TRBD1 or TRBD2 (5 bases each). The germline gives CDR1 MDHEN, CDR2 SYDVKM. CDR3 length: 16 amino acids. Trimming left V 3 bases short and J 4 bases short, with 19 bases between. CDR3 in DNA: TGTGCCAGCAGTTTTATCCCGGGGACGGTAGAGTACGAGCAGTACTTC. It codes for CASSFIPGTVEYEQYF.

This clonotype has ten or more counts. V gene TRBV28 combines with J gene TRBJ2-4; D is undetermined. Trimming took 6 bases from V and 0 from J, leaving 12 bases between them. The CDR3 is made up of 15 amino acids. CDR1 and CDR2 (germline): MDHEN, SYDVKM. The CDR3, as DNA: TGTGCCAGCAGCCCGACGGATCTAGCCAAAAACATTCAGTACTTC. Its translation is CASSPTDLAKNIQYF.

This clonotype was recorded at least ten times. The rearrangement joins TRBV29-1 to TRBJ1-1; D perhaps matches TRBD1 (5 bases). This CDR3 spans 12 amino acids. Per the germline V gene, CDR1 is SQVTM and CDR2 is ANQGSEA. Trimming pared 4 bases from V and 1 base from J, leaving 7 bases between. The CDR3 spells CSVVTANTEAFF. CDR3 coding DNA: TGCAGCGTTGTGACAGCGAACACTGAAGCTTTCTTT.

This clonotype was picked up many times. The rearrangement links TRBV20-1 to TRBJ2-6; D gene uncertain. Trimming left V 7 bases short and J 4 bases short, with 5 bases between. Germline V gives CDR1 DFQATT, CDR2 SNEGSKA (reference sequence). This CDR3 region has 11 residues. Here the CDR3 DNA reads TGCAGTGTCCCCGGGGCCAACGTCCTGACTTTC. The encoded protein is CSVPGANVLTF.

This clonotype was seen a few times. The chain employs TRBV5-1 and TRBJ1-1; D possibly corresponds to TRBD1 (5 bases). Trimming stripped 0 bases from V and 3 bases from J, with 9 bases between. The CDR3 has 14 amino acids. From germline, CDR1 is SGHRS and CDR2 YFSETQ. The CDR3 nucleotides are TGCGCCAGCAGCTTGGGGGGGTCTGACACTGAAGCTTTCTTT. Translated: CASSLGGSDTEAFF.

This chain links TRBV7-2 with TRBJ1-5; D is undetermined. Germline V gives CDR1 SGHTA, CDR2 FQGNSA. This CDR3 spans 16 amino acids. Trimming stripped 0 bases from V and 0 bases from J, with 9 bases between. The CDR3 protein is CASSLAGQYSNQPQHF. CDR3 DNA sequence: TGTGCCAGCAGCTTAGCCGGGCAGTATAGCAATCAGCCCCAGCATTTT.

The CDR3 sequence: CASSFDRVDYGYTF. DNA of the CDR3: TGTGCCAGCAGCTTTGACAGGGTGGACTATGGCTACACCTTC. The chain couples TRBV7-8 to TRBJ1-2; 7 bases align to TRBD1. CDR3 length: 14 amino acids. Losses at the gene ends were 3 bases for V and 3 bases for J; bases not matched to a gene: 4. Per germline, CDR1 SGHVS and CDR2 FQNEAQ.

In its sample, this clonotype was seen a few times. The chain uses TRBV5-1 and TRBJ2-1; TRBD2 aligns across 8 bases. J gave up 0 bases and V 4 bases, and 6 bases lay outside the gene matches. Germline CDR1 is SGHRS and CDR2 is YFSETQ. The length of the CDR3 is 16 residues. As DNA, the CDR3 is TGCGCCAGCAGCAGGGCTGGGACTAGCTCCTACAATGAGCAGTTCTTC. This encodes CASSRAGTSSYNEQFF. Looking up the rest from reference TRBV5-1 and TRBJ2-1 gives the full variable domain: KAGVTQTPRYLIKTRGQQVTLSCSPISGHRSVSWYQQTPGQGLQFLFEYFSETQRNKGNFPGRFSGRQFSNSRSEMNVSTLELGDSALYLCASSRAGTSSYNEQFFGPGTRLTVL.

Turning to this clonotype: This sequence may be a read error, since a much larger clone differs from it by one base. Written as DNA, the CDR3 is TGTGCCAGCAGTTCCCAGGAGGCTTACGCAGATACGCAGTATTTT. It yields the protein CASSSQEAYADTQYF. This chain joins TRBV28 and TRBJ2-3, with D tentatively TRBD2 (5 bases). V lost 4 bases to trimming and J lost 4 bases, with 15 bases between them. CDR3 length: 15 residues. CDR1 and CDR2 from the germline V gene are MDHEN and SYDVKM. Drawing the rest from reference TRBV28 and TRBJ2-3, the complete variable domain is DVKVTQSSRYLVKRTGEKVFLECVQDMDHENMFWYRQDPGLGLRLIYFSYDVKMKEKGDIPEGYSVSREKKERFSLILESASTNQTSMYLCASSSQEAYADTQYFGPGTRLTVL.

The V and J genes are TRBV12-3 or TRBV12-4 and TRBJ1-4; TRBD1 matches 9 bases. The CDR3 loop spans 17 amino acids. V gave up 5 bases and J gave up 5 bases; unmatched junction bases: 12. The CDR3 DNA reads as TGTGCCAGCAGTGGATCACATACAGGGGGCGGGAATGAAAAACTGTTTTTT. It encodes CASSGSHTGGGNEKLFF.

The chain recombines TRBV19 with TRBJ2-6, with a possible D match to TRBD1 (6 bases). The CDR3 consists of 15 residues. Trimming took off 9 bases at V and 2 bases at J, with 14 bases between the two ends. CDR1 LNHDA and CDR2 SQIVND come from the germline V gene (reference sequence). The DNA of the CDR3 is TGTGCCAGCCACAACAGGGCCCCTGGGGCCAACGTCCTGACTTTC. This gives the protein CASHNRAPGANVLTF.